Given below is one T cell receptor (beta chain) in context. Its antigen is undetermined. Sequenced by immunoSEQ multiplex PCR; TCRdb stores in-frame clones only, minus some. The sample carries approximately 14,000 clones, around 57% recorded once. The CDR3 runs 15 residues. The data derive from a study of radiation and T cells in renal cell carcinoma. Regarding the study as a whole: Compared with controls, irradiated tumors had more, larger dominant CDR3 motifs.

Indicated treatment: treatment-naive control, cytoreductive nephrectomy. This renal cell carcinoma was of the clear cell type. The sequence was collected from a man between 50 and 59 years old with renal cell carcinoma. J is TRBJ1-1 and V is TRBV21-1; the tabulated D call, TRBD1, remains unverified against the DNA. TRBV21-1 is annotated as a pseudogene. The sequencing used tumor tissue, collected from a patient whose treatment was nephrectomy without radiotherapy. CDR3 sequence (DNA): TGTGCCAGCAGCAGCTACCCCTTCAACAGGACTGAAGCTTTCTTT. Its translation: CASSSYPFNRTEAFF.